The subject of this entry is one T cell receptor beta chain. This sample stems from a study of T cell changes during pregnancy in multiple sclerosis. V gave up 3 bases and J gave up 7 bases; unmatched junction bases: 4. This CDR3 comprises 12 residues. Germline CDR1 reads SGDLS; CDR2 reads YYNGEE. The table came from immunoSEQ multiplex PCR; TCRdb's copy has only in-frame clones and leaves some out. Of some 60,000 clones in the sample, 90% were seen once. Sequenced here: peripheral blood, sampled in the first trimester of pregnancy. This rearrangement joins TRBV9 to TRBJ2-7, with 7 bases aligning to TRBD2. This sequence was found in a female donor in good health, enrolled as a control in a pregnancy study. CDR3 nucleotides: TGTGCCAGCAGCGACGGACTAGTGGAGCAGTACTTC. Amino acids: CASSDGLVEQYF.